This TCR beta chain was profiled in a study of early T cells in non-severe SARS-CoV-2 infection. For the study at large: Sequencing of unsorted whole blood was done on bulk RNA, leaving chains unpaired.

In its sample, this clonotype was seen many times. TCRdb reanalysed the 5' RACE reads using MiXCR and keeps one entry per CDR3 protein. The table includes 25,000 to 35,000 distinct CDR3 sequences, about 5.7% detected once. Trimming removed 1 base from V and 5 bases from J; junction bases left unmatched: 6. The CDR3 is made up of 15 amino acids. Germline-derived CDR1 and CDR2 are MGHRA and YSYEKL. The V and J genes are TRBV4-1 and TRBJ2-5, with 8 positions matching TRBD1. The source is an adult who was a healthcare worker with PCR-confirmed SARS-CoV-2 infection or an uninfected control (not recorded which). Sequenced: whole blood. The CDR3 nucleotides are TGCGCCAGCAGCCAAGGCGGCAGGGGGCTTGAGACCCAGTACTTC. This gives the protein CASSQGGRGLETQYF.